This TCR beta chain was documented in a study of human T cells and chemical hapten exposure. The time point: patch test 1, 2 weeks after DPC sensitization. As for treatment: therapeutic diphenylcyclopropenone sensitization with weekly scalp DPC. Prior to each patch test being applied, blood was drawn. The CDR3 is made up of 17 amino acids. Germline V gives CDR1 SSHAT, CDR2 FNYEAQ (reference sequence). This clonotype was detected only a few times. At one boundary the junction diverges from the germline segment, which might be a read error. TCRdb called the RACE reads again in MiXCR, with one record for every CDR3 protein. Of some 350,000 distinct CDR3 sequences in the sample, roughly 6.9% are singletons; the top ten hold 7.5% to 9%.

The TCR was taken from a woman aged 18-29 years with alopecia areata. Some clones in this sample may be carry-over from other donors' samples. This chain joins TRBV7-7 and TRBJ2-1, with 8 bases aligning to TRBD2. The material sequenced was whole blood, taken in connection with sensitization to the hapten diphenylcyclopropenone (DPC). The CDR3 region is CASSLAIGLASYNEQFF. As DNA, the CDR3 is TGTGCTAGCAGCTTAGCGATCGGACTAGCCTCCTACAATGAGCAGTTCTTC.